These 21 T cell receptor beta chains came from one sample sequenced in a study of T cell repertoires in ileal Crohn's disease. Measured with immunoSEQ multiplex PCR; TCRdb has only the in-frame clones, and not every one. Of more than 15,000 clones listed, more than 75% are singletons. Time point in this sample: inflamed ileum from the surgical specimen. The sample consisted of ileal tissue. Every receptor here comes from an adult with Crohn's disease.

The chain employs TRBV28 and TRBJ2-7, with 10 positions matching TRBD2. From germline, CDR1 is MDHEN and CDR2 SYDVKM. V was pared by 6 bases and J by 4 bases, with 15 bases of the junction left unmatched. CDR3 length equals 17 residues. The CDR3 region is CASRDQASGSFRYEQYF. In DNA form, the CDR3 reads TGTGCCAGCAGGGACCAAGCTAGCGGGAGCTTTAGATACGAGCAGTACTTC.

V is TRBV25-1 and J is TRBJ2-2; the D gene is possibly TRBD1 (6 bases). Per germline, CDR1 MGHDK and CDR2 SYGVNS. The CDR3 sequence is 16 residues long. V was pared by 4 bases and J by 0 bases, with 12 bases between. The CDR3 DNA is TGTGCCAGCAGTGCGGCCGGGACATCGAACACCGGGGAGCTGTTTTTT. Amino acid sequence: CASSAAGTSNTGELFF.

The V gene is TRBV7-2, the J gene TRBJ2-3; unclear D gene. Germline CDR1 SGHTA, CDR2 FQGNSA. Deletions cut 8 bases from V and 5 bases from J, with 17 bases between. The CDR3 covers 14 residues. The CDR3 DNA sequence: TGTGCCAGCGCCACAACCGGCTCAGGAGATACGCAGTATTTT. It encodes CASATTGSGDTQYF.

The chain links TRBV13 to TRBJ1-2; 9 positions match TRBD1. Germline assignment: CDR1 PRHDT and CDR2 FYEKMQ (reference sequence). With 3 bases clipped from V and 14 bases from J, the junction kept 7 bases outside the gene matches. The CDR3 runs 12 residues. As DNA, the CDR3 is TGTGCCAGCAGCTTGGGCCGGGACAGGGCAACCTTC. Its translation is CASSLGRDRATF.

This chain links TRBV6-1 with TRBJ2-7; 11 nucleotides align to TRBD1. The CDR3 runs 14 residues. The junction had 1 base not matched to a gene; V was cut back by 4 bases and J by 2 bases. Germline V CDR1 and CDR2: MNHNS, SASEGT. CDR3 sequence reads: CASSADRGPYEQYF. CDR3 DNA: TGTGCCAGCAGTGCGGACAGGGGGCCCTACGAGCAGTACTTC.

The rearrangement uses TRBV5-4 and TRBJ2-1, with 9 positions matching TRBD2. V gave up 2 bases and J gave up 6 bases; unmatched junction bases: 6. Germline V gene lookup returns CDR1 SGHNT and CDR2 YYREEE (reference sequence). The CDR3 contains 15 residues. The CDR3 DNA is TGTGCCAGCAGCTTTAGCGGGAGTCTTAGCAATGAGCAGTTCTTC. The encoded protein is CASSFSGSLSNEQFF.

The chain couples TRBV2 to TRBJ1-5; 7 bases are shared with TRBD1. CDR1 is SNHLY and CDR2 is FYNNEI in the germline V gene. The CDR3 runs to 15 residues. V shed 7 bases and J 2 bases; nucleotides not matched to a gene: 8. The CDR3 loop is CASTEQTGGNQPQHF. As DNA, the CDR3 is TGTGCCAGCACCGAACAAACAGGGGGCAATCAGCCCCAGCATTTT.

The chain has TRBV18 and TRBJ2-7, with a weak D call TRBD1 (6 bases). CDR1 is KGHSH and CDR2 is LQKENI in the germline V gene. This CDR3 is 15 amino acids long. Deletions cut 3 bases from V and 0 bases from J, with 12 bases between. CDR3 nucleotides: TGTGCCAGCTCACCGGTCCAGGGGAGCTCCTACGAGCAGTACTTC. The encoded protein is CASSPVQGSSYEQYF.

The V gene is TRBV19, the J gene TRBJ2-2; 7 bases agree with TRBD1. The CDR3 totals 15 residues. V lost 6 bases and J lost 1; bases outside the gene matches: 5. In germline, CDR1 is LNHDA, CDR2 SQIVND (reference sequence). DNA for the CDR3: TGTGCCAGTAGCCCCGGGACAGTGAACACCGGGGAGCTGTTTTTT. Translated, it gives CASSPGTVNTGELFF.

V is TRBV4-3 and J is TRBJ2-1; 8 bases align to TRBD2. Looked up from germline, CDR1 is LGHNA and CDR2 is YSLEER. V lost 1 base, J lost 10 bases, and 6 bases stayed unmatched. This CDR3 comprises 14 residues. The chain's CDR3 is CASSQGPLAVEQFF. The CDR3 coding sequence is TGCGCCAGCAGCCAAGGTCCACTAGCGGTCGAGCAGTTCTTC.

A remark on this clone: Other DNA sequences of this sample code for an identical CDR3. The rearrangement links TRBV5-1 to TRBJ1-1; possible D gene TRBD1, 5 bases. The length of the CDR3 is 14 residues. The V gene's germline CDR1 is SGHRS and CDR2 YFSETQ. Trimming cost V 0 bases and J 4 bases, with 10 bases left between them. CDR3 in DNA: TGCGCCAGCAGCTTGGCGGGGGGAGGCACTGAAGCTTTCTTT. Encoded protein: CASSLAGGGTEAFF.

The chain links TRBV7-2 to TRBJ2-7; D is ambiguous. Trimming removed 4 bases from V and 7 bases from J, with 8 bases in between. The CDR3 length is 11 residues. From germline, CDR1 is SGHTA and CDR2 FQGNSA. CDR3 nucleotides: TGTGCCAGCAGCTCCTACACGGAGCAGTACTTC. Protein sequence: CASSSYTEQYF.

The chain is built from TRBV5-4 and TRBJ2-2; 14 bases align to TRBD2. J was trimmed by 6 bases and V by 1 base; bases with no gene match: 2. The CDR3 spans 16 residues. Per germline, CDR1 SGHNT and CDR2 YYREEE (reference sequence). CDR3 nucleotide sequence: TGTGCCAGCAGCTTGCGACTAGCGGGAGGGTCCGGGGAGCTGTTTTTT. It yields the protein CASSLRLAGGSGELFF.

This clone was picked up one time. The chain links TRBV5-4 to TRBJ2-1, with TRBD2 matching over 9 bases. CDR1 and CDR2 (germline): SGHNT, YYREEE (reference sequence). J was trimmed by 5 bases and V by 5 bases; bases with no gene match: 11. This CDR3 is built from 16 residues. The CDR3 protein is CASRTYASGVDNEQFF. CDR3 DNA: TGTGCCAGCAGGACCTACGCTAGCGGGGTCGACAATGAGCAGTTCTTC.

The chain couples TRBV25-1 to TRBJ2-6, with D maybe TRBD2 (6 bases). Germline assignment: CDR1 MGHDK and CDR2 SYGVNS. This CDR3 spans 17 amino acids. V dropped 1 base and J dropped 1 base, with 11 bases sitting between them. This CDR3 is CASSEFSGTSGANVLTF. For the CDR3, the DNA is TGTGCCAGCAGTGAATTTAGCGGAACATCTGGGGCCAACGTCCTGACTTTC.

In regard to this clone: One end of the junction does not line up with germline, which may come from a read error. The chain is built from TRBV10-3 and TRBJ2-7; tentatively, D is TRBD1 or TRBD2 (5 bases each). The CDR3 contains 14 residues. The germline CDR1 and CDR2 sequences are ENHRY and SYGVKD. CDR3 coding DNA: TGTGCCACCAGTTCGGGACGAAACCTCTACGAGCAGTACTTC. Its translation is CATSSGRNLYEQYF.

The genes are TRBV4-2 and TRBJ2-1; D assignment may be TRBD1 or TRBD2 (5 bases each). Deletions cut 3 bases from V and 4 bases from J, with 7 bases between. This CDR3 region has 13 residues. Germline CDR1 is LGHNA and CDR2 is YNFKEQ. CDR3 amino acids: CASSQGTYNEQFF. The CDR3 nucleotides read TGTGCCAGCAGCCAGGGGACGTACAATGAGCAGTTCTTC.

A few counts support this clone. This chain links TRBV7-3 with TRBJ2-1, with 11 bases fitting TRBD2. The CDR3 extends over 20 amino acids. V lost 5 bases, J lost 6 bases, and 21 bases stayed unmatched. CDR1 is SGHTA and CDR2 is FQGTGA in the germline V gene. CDR3 sequence: CASSTVGRTAGTSGRNEQFF. In DNA, the CDR3 is TGTGCCAGCAGCACGGTAGGGAGGACAGCCGGGACTAGCGGCCGCAATGAGCAGTTCTTC.

This clone was observed a single time. The chain joins TRBV2 to TRBJ2-1; D might be TRBD2 (6 bases). The CDR3 spans 15 residues. Germline assignment: CDR1 SNHLY and CDR2 FYNNEI. V was shortened by 7 bases and J by 0 bases, with 13 bases between the two germline ends. CDR3 DNA sequence: TGTGCCAGCACCGCGGGGCAGCGCTCCTACAATGAGCAGTTCTTC. This translates into CASTAGQRSYNEQFF.

This clone has just a few counts. The chain employs TRBV6-6 and TRBJ2-7; 8 bases map to TRBD2. In germline, CDR1 is MNHNY, CDR2 SVGAGI (reference sequence). Trimming took 6 bases from V and 5 from J; bases not matched to a gene: 3. The CDR3 consists of 12 residues. The CDR3 DNA reads TGTGCCAGCAGGCGGGGGGCGGACGAGCAGTACTTC. Translating gives CASRRGADEQYF.

The chain combines TRBV7-9 with TRBJ2-7; D remains ambiguous. The CDR3 consists of 14 residues. The V end was cut by 1 base, the J end by 0 bases, with 7 bases between. Germline CDR1 reads SEHNR; CDR2 reads FQNEAQ (reference sequence). This CDR3 reads CASSLGADSYEQYF. The CDR3 nucleotides read TGTGCCAGCAGCTTAGGTGCGGACTCCTACGAGCAGTACTTC.